One and the same sample provided the 7 T cell receptor beta chains below, sequenced in a study of T cells in Graves' hyperthyroidism and ophthalmopathy. There were TCR beta CDR3 regions amplified from RNA transcripts. Primed by the HTBI set, a first-round RT-PCR was run on the TCR CDR3. TCRdb re-analysed the multiplex PCR reads in MiXCR, keeping a single row per CDR3 protein. This table has around 450,000 distinct CDR3 sequences, approximately 15% appearing once. Material: blood. The receptor source for this set is a woman between 18 and 29 years old with Graves' hyperthyroidism.

This clonotype was observed a few times. The V call is TRBV20-1, the J call TRBJ2-6; TRBD1 agrees at 10 bases. The germline CDR1 and CDR2 sequences are DFQATT and SNEGSKA (reference sequence). After removal of 4 bases from V and 1 base from J, the junction contained 4 bases not matched to a gene. The CDR3 is made up of 16 amino acids. The CDR3 loop is CSATRTGGSGANVLTF. The CDR3 region has the DNA TGCAGTGCTACCCGGACAGGGGGTTCTGGGGCCAACGTCCTGACTTTC.

In this sample, this clonotype turned up many times. This chain links TRBV18 with TRBJ1-2; unclear D gene. The CDR3 contains 15 residues. V lost 0 bases and J 2 bases, leaving 10 bases between the germline ends. Germline V lookup: CDR1 KGHSH, CDR2 LQKENI. The CDR3 reads CASSPPGKANYGYTF. In DNA, the CDR3 is TGTGCCAGCTCACCACCCGGAAAGGCCAACTATGGCTACACCTTC.

The chain couples TRBV7-8 to TRBJ2-5; 12 nucleotides align to TRBD2. The V gene end was trimmed by 5 bases and the J gene end by 2 bases; junction bases not matched to a gene: 6. The CDR3 spans 16 residues. Germline CDR1 is SGHVS and CDR2 is FQNEAQ. The CDR3: CASSARLAGAQETQYF. DNA of the CDR3: TGTGCCAGCAGCGCTAGACTAGCGGGAGCGCAAGAGACCCAGTACTTC.

The chain joins TRBV30 to TRBJ2-2; D may be TRBD1 (6 bases). Germline CDR1 reads GTSNPN; CDR2 reads SVGIG (reference sequence). This CDR3 is built from 13 residues. V lost 4 bases and J 1 base, leaving 7 bases between the germline ends. Written as DNA, the CDR3 is TGTGCCTGGAACAGGGTGAACACCGGGGAGCTGTTTTTT. Translation: CAWNRVNTGELFF.

The table lists this clonotype with many counts. V usage is TRBV6-1 and J usage is TRBJ1-2; tentative D call: TRBD1 (6 bases). The germline CDR1 and CDR2 sequences are MNHNS and SASEGT. The CDR3 consists of 16 residues. V was clipped by 8 bases and J by 4 bases, with 23 bases between them. The CDR3 DNA reads as TGTGCCAGCTTGAAGGACAGCCTTGCCCTTATCTATGGCTACACCTTC. Encoded protein: CASLKDSLALIYGYTF.

This clonotype was counted at least ten times. The chain recombines TRBV6-6 with TRBJ2-3, with D unclear. Trimming took off 0 bases at V and 1 base at J, with 2 bases between the two ends. The CDR3 is 13 amino acids. Germline-derived CDR1 and CDR2 are MNHNY and SVGAGI (reference sequence). Written as DNA, the CDR3 is TGTGCCAGCAGTTACTCAGGCACAGATACGCAGTATTTT. This encodes CASSYSGTDTQYF.

In its sample, this clonotype was seen a few times. This may arise from a read error, as a much more abundant clone is one base away. Since no conserved phenylalanine or tryptophan closes the CDR3, a read error is the likely cause. The chain combines TRBV2 with TRBJ1-5; D gene uncertain. Germline CDR1 SNHLY, CDR2 FYNNEI. Trimming shortened V by 6 bases and J by 6 bases, and 12 bases separated the two germline ends. This CDR3 region has 13 residues. CDR3 DNA: TGTGCCAGCAGACCGGGAGATGGTCAGCCCCAGCATCTT. It translates to CASRPGDGQPQHL.